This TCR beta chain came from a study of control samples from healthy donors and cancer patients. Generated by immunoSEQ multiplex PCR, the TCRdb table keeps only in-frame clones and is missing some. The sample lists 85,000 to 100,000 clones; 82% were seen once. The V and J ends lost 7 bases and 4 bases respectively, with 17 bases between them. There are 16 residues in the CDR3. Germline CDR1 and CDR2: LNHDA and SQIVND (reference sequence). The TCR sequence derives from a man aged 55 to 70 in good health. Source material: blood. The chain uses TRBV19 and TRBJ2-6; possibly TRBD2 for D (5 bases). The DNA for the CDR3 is TGTGCCAGTACCGTCCTTGGAGGCTCGGGGGCCAACGTCCTGACTTTC. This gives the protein CASTVLGGSGANVLTF.